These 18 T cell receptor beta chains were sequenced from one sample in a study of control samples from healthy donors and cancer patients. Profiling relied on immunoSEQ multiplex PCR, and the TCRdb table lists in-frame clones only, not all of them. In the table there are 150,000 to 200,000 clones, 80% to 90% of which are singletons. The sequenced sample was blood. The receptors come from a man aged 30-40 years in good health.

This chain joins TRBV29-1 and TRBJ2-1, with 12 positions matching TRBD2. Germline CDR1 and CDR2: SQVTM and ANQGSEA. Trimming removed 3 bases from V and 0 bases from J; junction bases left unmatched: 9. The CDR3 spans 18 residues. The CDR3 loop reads CSVDPTSGGPSSYNEQFF. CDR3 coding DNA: TGCAGCGTTGACCCCACTAGCGGGGGGCCGAGCTCCTACAATGAGCAGTTCTTC.

The CDR3 DNA follows: TGTGCCAGCAGCTTGGCCTTTGGACCCAACTCTGGGGCCAACGTCCTGACTTTC. Amino acid sequence: CASSLAFGPNSGANVLTF. The chain uses TRBV5-8 and TRBJ2-6, with D hard to call. Trimming shortened V by 0 bases and J by 0 bases, and 13 bases separated the two germline ends. The germline gives CDR1 SGHTS, CDR2 YDEGEE. The CDR3 is 18 residues long.

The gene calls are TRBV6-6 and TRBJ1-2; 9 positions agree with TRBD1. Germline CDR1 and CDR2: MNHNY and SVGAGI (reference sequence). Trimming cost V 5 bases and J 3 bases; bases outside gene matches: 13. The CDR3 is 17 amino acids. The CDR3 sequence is CASSPDSGTGIHYGYTF. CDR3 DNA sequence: TGTGCCAGCAGTCCTGATTCCGGGACAGGGATCCACTATGGCTACACCTTC.

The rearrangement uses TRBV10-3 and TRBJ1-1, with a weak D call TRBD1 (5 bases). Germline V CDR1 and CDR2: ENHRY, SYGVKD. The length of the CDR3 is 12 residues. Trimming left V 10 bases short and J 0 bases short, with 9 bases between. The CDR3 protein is CATREMNTEAFF. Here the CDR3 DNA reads TGTGCCACCAGGGAGATGAACACTGAAGCTTTCTTT.

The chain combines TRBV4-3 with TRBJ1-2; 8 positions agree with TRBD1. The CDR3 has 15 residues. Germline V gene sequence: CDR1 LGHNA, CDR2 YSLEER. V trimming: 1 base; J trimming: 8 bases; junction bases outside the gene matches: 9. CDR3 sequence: CASSQVDRESEGYTF. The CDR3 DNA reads TGCGCCAGCAGCCAAGTGGACAGGGAATCAGAGGGCTACACCTTC.

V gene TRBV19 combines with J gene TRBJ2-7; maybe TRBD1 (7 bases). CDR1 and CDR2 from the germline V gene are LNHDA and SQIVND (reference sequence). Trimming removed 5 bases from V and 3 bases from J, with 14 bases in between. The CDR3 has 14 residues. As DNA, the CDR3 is TGTGCCAGTAGTTTCCGACAGGGAGGCTACGAGCAGTACTTC. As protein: CASSFRQGGYEQYF.

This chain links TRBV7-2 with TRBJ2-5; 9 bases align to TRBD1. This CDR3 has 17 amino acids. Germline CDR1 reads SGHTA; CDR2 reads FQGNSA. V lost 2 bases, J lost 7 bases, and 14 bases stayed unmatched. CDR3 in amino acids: CASSLFPIGQGYGTQYF. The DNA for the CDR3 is TGTGCCAGCAGCTTATTCCCGATCGGACAGGGGTACGGGACCCAGTACTTC.

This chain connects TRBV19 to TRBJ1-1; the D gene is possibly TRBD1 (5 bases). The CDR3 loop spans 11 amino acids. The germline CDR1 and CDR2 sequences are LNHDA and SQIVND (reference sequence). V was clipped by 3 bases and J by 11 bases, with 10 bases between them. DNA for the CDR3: TGTGCCAGTAGTATGGGGACTTGGGCTTTCTTT. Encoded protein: CASSMGTWAFF. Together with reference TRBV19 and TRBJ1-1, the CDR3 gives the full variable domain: DGGITQSPKYLFRKEGQNVTLSCEQNLNHDAMYWYRQDPGQGLRLIYYSQIVNDFQKGDIAEGYSVSREKKESFPLTVTSAQKNPTAFYLCASSMGTWAFFGQGTRLTVV.

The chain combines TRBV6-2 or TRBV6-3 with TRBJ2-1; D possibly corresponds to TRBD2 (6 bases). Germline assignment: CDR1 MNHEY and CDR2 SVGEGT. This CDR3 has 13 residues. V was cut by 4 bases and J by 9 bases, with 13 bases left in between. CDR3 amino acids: CASSWGESGEQFF. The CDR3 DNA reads TGTGCCAGCAGTTGGGGGGAGAGCGGTGAGCAGTTCTTC.

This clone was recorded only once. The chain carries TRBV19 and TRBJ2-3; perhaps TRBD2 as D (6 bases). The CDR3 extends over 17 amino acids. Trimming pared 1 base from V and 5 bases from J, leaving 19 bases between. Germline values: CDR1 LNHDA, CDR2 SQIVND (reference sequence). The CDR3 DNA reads TGTGCCAGTAGTATAGTTGGATCCGGAGGGGCAGAAGATACGCAGTATTTT. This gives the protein CASSIVGSGGAEDTQYF.

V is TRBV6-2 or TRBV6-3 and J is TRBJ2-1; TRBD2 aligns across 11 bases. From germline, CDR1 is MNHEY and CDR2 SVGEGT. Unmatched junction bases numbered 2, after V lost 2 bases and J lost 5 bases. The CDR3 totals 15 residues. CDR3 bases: TGTGCCAGCAGTTACCGGACTAGCGGGCACAATGAGCAGTTCTTC. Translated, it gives CASSYRTSGHNEQFF.

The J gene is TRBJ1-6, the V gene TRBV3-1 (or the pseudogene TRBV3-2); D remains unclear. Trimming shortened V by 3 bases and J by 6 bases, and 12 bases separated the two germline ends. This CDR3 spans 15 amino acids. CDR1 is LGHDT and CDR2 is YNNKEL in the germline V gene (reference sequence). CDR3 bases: TGTGCCAGCAGCCAGGGTCCAGGCAGTAATTCACCCCTCCACTTT. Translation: CASSQGPGSNSPLHF.

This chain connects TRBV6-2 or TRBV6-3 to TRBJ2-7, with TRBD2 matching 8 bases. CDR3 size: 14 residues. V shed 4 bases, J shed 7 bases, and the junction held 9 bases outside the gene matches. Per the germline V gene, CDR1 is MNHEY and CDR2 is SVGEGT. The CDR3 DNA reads TGTGCCAGCAGTTGGCGGGAGGCCCAGAAGGAGCAGTACTTC. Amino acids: CASSWREAQKEQYF.

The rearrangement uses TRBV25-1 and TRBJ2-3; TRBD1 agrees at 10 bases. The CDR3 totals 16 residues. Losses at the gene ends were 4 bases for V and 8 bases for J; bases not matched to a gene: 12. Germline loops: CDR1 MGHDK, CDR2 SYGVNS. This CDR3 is CASSASFRDRGFTQYF. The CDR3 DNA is TGTGCCAGCAGTGCCTCATTCCGGGACAGGGGATTTACGCAGTATTTT.

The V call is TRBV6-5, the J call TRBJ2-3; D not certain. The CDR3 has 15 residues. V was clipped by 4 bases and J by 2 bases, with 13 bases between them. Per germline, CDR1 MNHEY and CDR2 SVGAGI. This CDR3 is CASSLRGILTDTQYF. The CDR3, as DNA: TGTGCCAGCAGTTTAAGAGGAATCCTCACAGATACGCAGTATTTT.

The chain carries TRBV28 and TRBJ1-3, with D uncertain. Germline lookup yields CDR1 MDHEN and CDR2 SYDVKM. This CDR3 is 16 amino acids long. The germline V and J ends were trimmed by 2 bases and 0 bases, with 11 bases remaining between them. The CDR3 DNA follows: TGTGCCAGCAGTTTAAGAGGCGGCCTCTCTGGAAACACCATATATTTT. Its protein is CASSLRGGLSGNTIYF.

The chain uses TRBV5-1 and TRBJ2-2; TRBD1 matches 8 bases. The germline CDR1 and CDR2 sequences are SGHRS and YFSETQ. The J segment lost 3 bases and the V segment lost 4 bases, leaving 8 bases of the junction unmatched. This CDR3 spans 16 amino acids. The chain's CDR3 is CASSPGQGRDTGELFF. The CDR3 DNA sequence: TGCGCCAGCAGCCCCGGACAGGGAAGGGACACCGGGGAGCTGTTTTTT.

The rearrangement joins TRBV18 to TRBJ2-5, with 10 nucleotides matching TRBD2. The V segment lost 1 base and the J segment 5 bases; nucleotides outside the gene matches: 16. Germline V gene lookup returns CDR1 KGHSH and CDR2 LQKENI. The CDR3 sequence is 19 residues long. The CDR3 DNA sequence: TGTGCCAGCTCACCACTCGTTACAGCGGGAGGGTCGAGTTGGGAGACCCAGTACTTC. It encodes CASSPLVTAGGSSWETQYF.